These T cell receptor beta chains were read from a single sample in a study of human T cells and chemical hapten exposure. TCRdb independently ran MiXCR on the RACE reads; one entry per CDR3 protein. The sample lists approximately 86,000 distinct CDR3 sequences; roughly a tenth were seen once. Source: whole blood, taken in connection with sensitization to the hapten diphenylcyclopropenone (DPC). These receptors all come from a woman aged 25 to 39 with alopecia areata. Some clones in this sample may be carry-over from other donors' samples. The CDR3 runs from the conserved cysteine through the conserved F or W. A row's size may be missing; if present it is once, few, many or a size class.

>TRBJ2-2|many|TRBV6-1
CASSERDVGELFF
>TRBJ1-5|.|TRBV4-1
CASSLQSNQPQHF
>TRBJ2-3|.|TRBV29-1
CSVEGHSPYF
>TRBJ2-6|many|TRBV3-1
CASSHWTGTGANVLTF
>TRBJ1-5|few|TRBV10-1
CASCSSQPQHF
>TRBJ2-7|few|TRBV20-1
CSARVSSGPYEQYF
>TRBJ2-1|many|TRBV3-1
CASSPGTGGADEQFF
>TRBJ2-5|.|TRBV11-2
CASRTGTNKGTQYF
>TRBJ1-4|.|TRBV7-2
CASTWTGNEKLFF
>TRBJ2-3|few|TRBV19
CASRLQGTDTQYF
>TRBJ2-1|.|TRBV11-1
CASSLRGSNEQFF
>TRBJ2-7|few|TRBV7-2
CASSFPGTPHEQYF
>TRBJ2-1|many|TRBV14
CASSTRDYNEQFF
>TRBJ1-1|many|TRBV14
CASSQGSYTEAFF
>TRBJ1-5|many|TRBV3-1
CASSQEGRNHPQHF